The 30 T cell receptor beta chains listed next were all sequenced from one sample in a study of blood T cell repertoires in COVID-19. TCRdb keeps only in-frame clones here, not all; method: immunoSEQ multiplex PCR. The sample yields roughly 140,000 clones, roughly 90% seen once. The material sequenced was PBMCs or T cells enriched from blood (not recorded which). Receptors originate from a woman aged 25 to 39 with acute COVID-19.

The chain carries TRBV6-2 or TRBV6-3 and TRBJ2-7; 15 nucleotides agree with TRBD2. From germline, CDR1 is MNHEY and CDR2 SVGEGT. The CDR3 sequence is 18 residues long. The J segment lost 2 bases and the V segment lost 0 bases, leaving 5 bases of the junction unmatched. The CDR3 DNA follows: TGTGCCAGCAGTTACTCGGGACTAGCGGGAGGTTACACCTACGAGCAGTACTTC. This translates into CASSYSGLAGGYTYEQYF.

The chain uses TRBV27 and TRBJ2-3; D is possibly TRBD1 (5 bases). Germline loops: CDR1 MNHEY, CDR2 SMNVEV (reference sequence). Trimming took 1 base from V and 3 from J, leaving 14 bases between them. The CDR3 totals 16 residues. CDR3 bases: TGTGCCAGCAGTTTATTTTACGTGGCAGGGACAGATACGCAGTATTTT. Its protein product is CASSLFYVAGTDTQYF.

This clone has a handful of counts. This chain uses TRBV7-2 with TRBJ2-7; the match to TRBD1 covers 9 bases. V gave up 4 bases and J gave up 1 base; unmatched junction bases: 5. This CDR3 is 15 amino acids long. The germline V gene has CDR1 SGHTA and CDR2 FQGNSA. The chain's CDR3 is CASSYSGTGSYEQYF. DNA for the CDR3: TGTGCCAGCAGCTACTCCGGGACAGGGTCCTACGAGCAGTACTTC.

This chain joins TRBV9 and TRBJ1-5, with 8 bases matching TRBD1. This CDR3 is 14 amino acids long. Trimming cost V 1 base and J 5 bases; bases outside gene matches: 2. CDR1 is SGDLS and CDR2 is YYNGEE in the germline V gene. CDR3 protein: CASSVSGGDQPQHF. The CDR3 DNA reads as TGTGCCAGCAGCGTATCAGGGGGCGATCAGCCCCAGCATTTT.

This clone was seen only once. The chain has TRBV9 and TRBJ2-1; TRBD2 aligns across 7 bases. With 5 bases clipped from V and 7 bases from J, the junction kept 12 bases outside the gene matches. The CDR3 is 15 amino acids. The germline CDR1 and CDR2 sequences are SGDLS and YYNGEE. The CDR3 is CASSTFDERDNEQFF. DNA of the CDR3: TGTGCCAGCAGTACCTTCGACGAGCGGGATAATGAGCAGTTCTTC.

The rearrangement uses TRBV25-1 and TRBJ2-3, with D possibly matching TRBD2 (7 bases). In germline, CDR1 is MGHDK, CDR2 SYGVNS. The CDR3 has 15 residues. V was cut by 4 bases and J by 5 bases, with 16 bases left in between. CDR3 in DNA: TGTGCCAGCAGTGGTAGGGGGGGATCAAGAGATACGCAGTATTTT. Amino acids: CASSGRGGSRDTQYF. The full variable domain, with the rest looked up from reference TRBV25-1 and TRBJ2-3, is EADIYQTPRYLVIGTGKKITLECSQTMGHDKMYWYQQDPGMELHLIHYSYGVNSTEKGDLSSESTVSRIRTEHFPLTLESARPSHTSQYLCASSGRGGSRDTQYFGPGTRLTVL.

This chain connects TRBV6-5 to TRBJ2-3, with 10 bases identical to TRBD2. Germline trimming cut 7 bases from V and 3 bases from J; bases unmatched to any gene: 7. The germline CDR1 and CDR2 sequences are MNHEY and SVGAGI. The CDR3 is 15 residues long. The CDR3 DNA is TGTGCCAGCATCCCTCTAGCGGGAGATACAGATACGCAGTATTTT. Its translation is CASIPLAGDTDTQYF.

The sample holds one count of this clone. The chain employs TRBV5-1 and TRBJ2-7; D is unclear. The CDR3 spans 12 residues. The V end lost 4 bases, the J end lost 5 bases, and 10 bases lay between the germline ends. Germline CDR1 is SGHRS and CDR2 is YFSETQ. The CDR3: CASSPSLHEQYF. In DNA, the CDR3 is TGCGCCAGCAGCCCCTCCCTCCACGAGCAGTACTTC.

The genes are TRBV11-2 and TRBJ2-7; a weak D match, TRBD1 (6 bases). Between the trimmed V and J ends, which lost 5 bases and 2 bases, there was a span of 10 bases. The CDR3 sequence is 13 residues long. Per germline, CDR1 SGHAT and CDR2 FQNNGV. The CDR3 coding sequence is TGTGCCAGCAGCCGGGACATGGCCTACGAGCAGTACTTC. Protein: CASSRDMAYEQYF.

The V gene is TRBV5-4, the J gene TRBJ2-7; weak D call: TRBD2 (6 bases). The V gene lost 4 bases and the J gene lost 2 bases, with 19 bases spanning the gap. CDR1 SGHNT and CDR2 YYREEE come from the germline V gene (reference sequence). This CDR3 has 16 amino acids. The CDR3 here is CASSQPGTPIAYEQYF. CDR3 nucleotides: TGTGCCAGCAGCCAACCCGGGACTCCCATAGCCTACGAGCAGTACTTC.

J is TRBJ1-2 and V is TRBV30; D not certain. Deletions cut 0 bases from V and 0 bases from J, with 5 bases between. Per germline, CDR1 GTSNPN and CDR2 SVGIG (reference sequence). This CDR3 comprises 13 residues. This CDR3 reads CAWSVLSNYGYTF. CDR3 coding DNA: TGTGCCTGGAGTGTCCTTTCTAACTATGGCTACACCTTC.

The chain couples TRBV6-4 to TRBJ1-2; 8 bases match TRBD1. The J segment lost 6 bases and the V segment lost 3 bases, leaving 3 bases of the junction unmatched. CDR3 length equals 13 residues. CDR1 and CDR2 (germline): MRHNA, SNTAGT. CDR3 in DNA: TGTGCCAGCAGTGATTACAGGGGGAATGGCTACACCTTC. Its translation: CASSDYRGNGYTF.

This sequence joins TRBV7-8 and TRBJ1-4, with TRBD1 matching 8 bases. V lost 2 bases and J lost 0; bases outside the gene matches: 5. Germline V lookup: CDR1 SGHVS, CDR2 FQNEAQ. This CDR3 spans 17 amino acids. The DNA of the CDR3 is TGTGCCAGCAGCTTAAGGGGGACAGGTGCAACTAATGAAAAACTGTTTTTT. This gives the protein CASSLRGTGATNEKLFF.

The chain is built from TRBV20-1 and TRBJ1-2; unclear D gene. The V gene's germline CDR1 is DFQATT and CDR2 SNEGSKA (reference sequence). V was shortened by 5 bases and J by 5 bases, with 9 bases between the two germline ends. The CDR3 covers 11 residues. DNA of the CDR3: TGCAGTGCTTTAGCGGATTATGGCTACACCTTC. It specifies CSALADYGYTF.

This clone showed up just once. The chain employs TRBV7-2 and TRBJ2-7; TRBD2 matches 7 bases. Germline CDR1 is SGHTA and CDR2 is FQGNSA. CDR3 length: 15 residues. With V trimmed by 1 base and J by 0 bases, 3 bases remained unmatched. CDR3 sequence: CASSLVGGSSYEQYF. The CDR3, as DNA: TGTGCCAGCAGCTTAGTCGGGGGGAGCTCCTACGAGCAGTACTTC.

In this sample, this clone turned up a few times. This chain joins TRBV5-6 and TRBJ2-7; TRBD2 matches at 7 bases. Germline V gene lookup returns CDR1 SGHDT and CDR2 YYEEEE. Trimming took 0 bases from V and 3 from J; bases not matched to a gene: 6. CDR3 length: 15 residues. CDR3 sequence: CASSLGLAELYEQYF. The CDR3 DNA sequence: TGTGCCAGCAGCTTGGGGCTAGCGGAGCTCTACGAGCAGTACTTC. Using reference TRBV5-6 and TRBJ2-7 for the parts outside the CDR3, the full variable domain is DAGVTQSPTHLIKTRGQQVTLRCSPKSGHDTVSWYQQALGQGPQFIFQYYEEEERQRGNFPDRFSGHQFPNYSSELNVNALLLGDSALYLCASSLGLAELYEQYFGPGTRLTVT.

This sequence joins TRBV29-1 and TRBJ1-1, with TRBD1 as a possible D gene (6 bases). The CDR3 contains 12 residues. Germline lookup yields CDR1 SQVTM and CDR2 ANQGSEA. V was shortened by 7 bases and J by 6 bases, with 15 bases between the two germline ends. The CDR3 DNA reads TGCAGCGCCCTTACAGGGATCGCTGAAGCTTTCTTT. This encodes CSALTGIAEAFF.

The chain carries TRBV4-1 and TRBJ1-1; TRBD1 matches at 7 bases. This CDR3 has 17 amino acids. Unmatched junction bases numbered 10, after V lost 0 bases and J lost 3 bases. Germline V gives CDR1 MGHRA, CDR2 YSYEKL. CDR3 DNA: TGCGCCAGCAGCCAAGATACGGAGACAGGGCGGGACACTGAAGCTTTCTTT. Amino acid sequence: CASSQDTETGRDTEAFF.

The table lists this clone with a few counts. The rearrangement uses TRBV5-6 and TRBJ2-7; 7 bases match TRBD1. CDR3 length equals 12 residues. Germline trimming cut 3 bases from V and 6 bases from J; bases unmatched to any gene: 3. Germline V lookup: CDR1 SGHDT, CDR2 YYEEEE. CDR3 protein: CASSSNRGEQYF. For the CDR3, the DNA is TGTGCCAGCAGCTCCAACAGGGGCGAGCAGTACTTC.

The rearrangement uses TRBV29-1 and TRBJ1-5, with 7 bases lining up with TRBD1. V was clipped by 3 bases and J by 6 bases; unmatched bases: 5. This CDR3 comprises 13 residues. Germline CDR1 SQVTM, CDR2 ANQGSEA. CDR3 coding DNA: TGCAGCGTTGATACAGGGGCAGGTCAGCCCCAGCATTTT. Its protein product is CSVDTGAGQPQHF.

The chain recombines TRBV11-1 with TRBJ2-3, with a weak D call TRBD2 (6 bases). The germline gives CDR1 SGHAT, CDR2 FQDESV (reference sequence). The length of the CDR3 is 15 residues. The V and J ends lost 6 bases and 0 bases respectively, with 13 bases between them. The CDR3 DNA follows: TGTGCCAGCAGGCCTCCTAGCGCTAGCACAGATACGCAGTATTTT. Translation: CASRPPSASTDTQYF.

The V and J genes are TRBV6-2 or TRBV6-3 and TRBJ1-5; 7 nucleotides align to TRBD1. Trimming at V came to 2 bases and at J to 5 bases, leaving 0 bases not matched to a gene. From germline, CDR1 is MNHEY and CDR2 SVGEGT. The CDR3 spans 13 residues. For the CDR3, the DNA is TGTGCCAGCAGTTACAGGGGGCATCAGCCCCAGCATTTT. Amino acid sequence: CASSYRGHQPQHF.

The chain joins TRBV29-1 to TRBJ2-3; TRBD2 agrees at 7 bases. The CDR3 contains 13 residues. Germline lookup yields CDR1 SQVTM and CDR2 ANQGSEA. Trimming at V came to 5 bases and at J to 1 base, leaving 3 bases not matched to a gene. The DNA for the CDR3 is TGCAGCGTTCTAGCGGTAGGCACAGATACGCAGTATTTT. This codes for CSVLAVGTDTQYF.

Only a few counts were recorded for this clone. V usage is TRBV3-1 (or the pseudogene TRBV3-2) and J usage is TRBJ2-7; D is ambiguous. Germline V CDR1 and CDR2: LGHDT, YNNKEL (reference sequence). There are 12 residues in the CDR3. Trimming took off 4 bases at V and 6 bases at J, with 10 bases between the two ends. The CDR3 reads CASSLGTCEQYF. The CDR3 DNA follows: TGTGCCAGCAGCCTGGGCACATGCGAGCAGTACTTC.

By share of the sample, this clone is medium-sized. The chain combines TRBV25-1 with TRBJ1-5; 9 nucleotides line up with TRBD1. CDR1 is MGHDK and CDR2 is SYGVNS in the germline V gene. The CDR3 spans 17 residues. V dropped 1 base and J dropped 3; count of bases not matched to a gene: 7. CDR3 sequence reads: CASSESGDREHNQPQHF. The CDR3 nucleotides are TGTGCCAGCAGTGAATCGGGGGACAGGGAACACAATCAGCCCCAGCATTTT.

This chain links TRBV27 with TRBJ1-5; a weak D match, TRBD1 (6 bases). Trimming stripped 7 bases from V and 0 bases from J, with 13 bases between. Germline CDR1 reads MNHEY; CDR2 reads SMNVEV (reference sequence). This CDR3 spans 15 amino acids. This chain's CDR3 is CASNKQGYSNQPQHF. CDR3 nucleotide sequence: TGTGCCAGCAATAAACAGGGTTATAGCAATCAGCCCCAGCATTTT.

The chain recombines TRBV9 with TRBJ1-4; no clear D gene. V lost 2 bases and J lost 4, with 9 bases in between. Germline CDR1 and CDR2: SGDLS and YYNGEE. The CDR3 consists of 14 residues. This CDR3 is CASSVSGDNEKLFF. CDR3 sequence (DNA): TGTGCCAGCAGCGTGTCGGGAGATAATGAAAAACTGTTTTTT.

V is TRBV5-6 and J is TRBJ2-7; 11 bases fit TRBD2. Germline-derived CDR1 and CDR2 are SGHDT and YYEEEE. The CDR3 totals 15 residues. V lost 3 bases and J lost 3; bases outside the gene matches: 5. The CDR3 sequence is CASSSPGTSGYEQYF. The CDR3 DNA reads as TGTGCCAGCAGCTCCCCGGGGACTAGCGGCTACGAGCAGTACTTC.

The sample holds one count of this clone. This rearrangement joins TRBV5-4 to TRBJ2-7, with D perhaps matching TRBD2 (6 bases). CDR3 length: 14 residues. The V gene's germline CDR1 is SGHNT and CDR2 YYREEE (reference sequence). V lost 1 base and J 7 bases, leaving 15 bases between the germline ends. The CDR3 sequence is CASSLSWGLGEQYF. CDR3 bases: TGTGCCAGCAGCTTGAGTTGGGGACTGGGAGAGCAGTACTTC.

This chain uses TRBV10-3 with TRBJ2-2, with 8 bases aligning to TRBD1. The trim removed 10 bases at V and 4 bases at J, leaving 11 bases unmatched. CDR3 length: 15 residues. Germline V lookup: CDR1 ENHRY, CDR2 SYGVKD. The CDR3 region is CASSPGGAGTGELFF. The CDR3 region has the DNA TGTGCCAGTAGCCCAGGGGGCGCAGGCACCGGGGAGCTGTTTTTT.